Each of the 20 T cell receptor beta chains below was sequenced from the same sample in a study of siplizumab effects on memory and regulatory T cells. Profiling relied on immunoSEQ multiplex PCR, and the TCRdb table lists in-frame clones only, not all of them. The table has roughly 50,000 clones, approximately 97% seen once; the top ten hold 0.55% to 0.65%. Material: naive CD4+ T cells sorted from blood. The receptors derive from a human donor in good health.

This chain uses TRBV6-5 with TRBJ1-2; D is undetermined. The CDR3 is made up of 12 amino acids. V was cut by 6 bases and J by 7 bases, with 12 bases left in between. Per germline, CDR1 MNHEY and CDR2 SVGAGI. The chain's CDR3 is CASSPIGRGYTF. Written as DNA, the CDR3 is TGTGCCAGCAGCCCCATCGGGCGTGGCTACACCTTC.

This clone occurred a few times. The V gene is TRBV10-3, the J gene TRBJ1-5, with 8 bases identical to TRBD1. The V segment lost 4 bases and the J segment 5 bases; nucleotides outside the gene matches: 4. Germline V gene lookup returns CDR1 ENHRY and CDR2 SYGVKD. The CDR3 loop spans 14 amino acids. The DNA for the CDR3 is TGTGCCATCAGTGGTGGGACAGGAGATCAGCCCCAGCATTTT. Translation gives CAISGGTGDQPQHF.

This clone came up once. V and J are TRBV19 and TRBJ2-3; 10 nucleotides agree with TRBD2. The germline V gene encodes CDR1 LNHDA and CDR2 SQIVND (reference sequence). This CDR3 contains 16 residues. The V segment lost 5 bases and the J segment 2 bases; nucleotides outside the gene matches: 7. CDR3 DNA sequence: TGTGCCAGTAGTTCCCGGACTAGCGGTTTCACAGATACGCAGTATTTT. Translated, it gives CASSSRTSGFTDTQYF.

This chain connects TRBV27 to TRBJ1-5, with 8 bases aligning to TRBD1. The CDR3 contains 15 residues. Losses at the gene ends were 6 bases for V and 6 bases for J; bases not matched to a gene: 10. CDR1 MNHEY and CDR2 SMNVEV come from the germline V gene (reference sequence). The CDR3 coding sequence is TGTGCCAGCAGACCGTTCAGGGGGCCGGCTCAGCCCCAGCATTTT. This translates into CASRPFRGPAQPQHF.

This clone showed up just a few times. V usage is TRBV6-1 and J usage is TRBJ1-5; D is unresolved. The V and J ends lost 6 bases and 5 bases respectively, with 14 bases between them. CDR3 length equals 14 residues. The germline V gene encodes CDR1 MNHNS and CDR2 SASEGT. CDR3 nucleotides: TGTGCCAGCAGCATGATCTTTTCTGATCAGCCCCAGCATTTT. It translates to CASSMIFSDQPQHF.

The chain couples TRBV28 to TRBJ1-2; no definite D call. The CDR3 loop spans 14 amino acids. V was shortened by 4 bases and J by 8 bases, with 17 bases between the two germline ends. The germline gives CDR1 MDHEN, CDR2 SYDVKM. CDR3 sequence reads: CASSSVGVGGGYTF. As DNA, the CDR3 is TGTGCCAGCAGTTCCGTCGGGGTGGGCGGCGGCTACACCTTC.

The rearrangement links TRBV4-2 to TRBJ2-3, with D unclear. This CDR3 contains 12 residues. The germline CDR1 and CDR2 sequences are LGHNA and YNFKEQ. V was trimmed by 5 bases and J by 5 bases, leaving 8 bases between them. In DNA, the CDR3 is TGTGCCAGCAGCGCCGAGGAAGATACGCAGTATTTT. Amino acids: CASSAEEDTQYF.

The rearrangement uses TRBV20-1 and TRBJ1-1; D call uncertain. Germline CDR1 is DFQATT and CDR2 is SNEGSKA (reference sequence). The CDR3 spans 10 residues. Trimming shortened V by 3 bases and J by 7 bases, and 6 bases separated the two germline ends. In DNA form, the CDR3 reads TGCAGTGCTAGCATCGATGAAGCTTTCTTT. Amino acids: CSASIDEAFF.

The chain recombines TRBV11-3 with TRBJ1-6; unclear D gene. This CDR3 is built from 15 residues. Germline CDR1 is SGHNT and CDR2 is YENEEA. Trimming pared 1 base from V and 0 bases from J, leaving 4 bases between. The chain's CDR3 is CASSLVNSYNSPLHF. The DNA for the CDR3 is TGTGCCAGCAGCTTAGTGAACTCCTATAATTCACCCCTCCACTTT.

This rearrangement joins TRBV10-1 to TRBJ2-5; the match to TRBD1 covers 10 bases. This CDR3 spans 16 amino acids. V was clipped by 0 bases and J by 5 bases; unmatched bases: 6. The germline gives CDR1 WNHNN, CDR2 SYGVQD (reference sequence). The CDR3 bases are TGCGCCAGCAGTGAGTCGGTGACAGGGGGCGCGGAGACCCAGTACTTC. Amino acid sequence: CASSESVTGGAETQYF.

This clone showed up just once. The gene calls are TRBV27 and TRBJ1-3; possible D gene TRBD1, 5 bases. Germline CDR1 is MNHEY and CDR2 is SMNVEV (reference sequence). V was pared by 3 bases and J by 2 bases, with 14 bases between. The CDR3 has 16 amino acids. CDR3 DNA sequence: TGTGCCAGCAGTTTGGTTGGGGGAATACCTGGAAACACCATATATTTT. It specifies CASSLVGGIPGNTIYF.

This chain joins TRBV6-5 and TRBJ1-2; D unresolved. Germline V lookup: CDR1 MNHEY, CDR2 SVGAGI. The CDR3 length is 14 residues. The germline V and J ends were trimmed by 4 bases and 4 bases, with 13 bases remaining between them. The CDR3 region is CASSSRGRSYGYTF. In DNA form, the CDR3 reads TGTGCCAGCAGTTCCCGAGGACGGAGCTATGGCTACACCTTC.

The CDR3 loop reads CASSERRWVPDQPQHF. DNA of the CDR3: TGCGCCAGCAGTGAGAGAAGATGGGTGCCTGATCAGCCCCAGCATTTT. The chain couples TRBV10-2 to TRBJ1-5; D remains ambiguous. Trimming cost V 2 bases and J 5 bases, with 16 bases left between them. The CDR3 is made up of 16 amino acids. Germline V gene sequence: CDR1 WSHSY, CDR2 SAAADI.

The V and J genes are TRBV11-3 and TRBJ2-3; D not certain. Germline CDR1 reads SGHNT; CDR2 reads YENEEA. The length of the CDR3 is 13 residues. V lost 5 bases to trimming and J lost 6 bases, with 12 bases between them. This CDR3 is CASSPFAPDTQYF. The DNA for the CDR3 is TGTGCCAGCAGCCCATTTGCCCCGGATACGCAGTATTTT.

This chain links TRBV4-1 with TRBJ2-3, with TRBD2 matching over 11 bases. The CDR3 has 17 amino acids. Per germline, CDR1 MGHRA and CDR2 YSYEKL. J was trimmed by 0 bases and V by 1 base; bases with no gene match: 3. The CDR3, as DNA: TGCGCCAGCAGCCAAGCCTGGACTAGCGGGAGCACAGATACGCAGTATTTT. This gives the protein CASSQAWTSGSTDTQYF.

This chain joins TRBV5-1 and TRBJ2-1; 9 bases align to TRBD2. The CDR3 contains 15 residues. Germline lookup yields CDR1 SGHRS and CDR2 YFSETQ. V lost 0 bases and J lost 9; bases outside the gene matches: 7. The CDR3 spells CASSLDGASGIEQFF. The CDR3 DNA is TGCGCCAGCAGCTTGGATGGGGCTAGCGGGATTGAGCAGTTCTTC.

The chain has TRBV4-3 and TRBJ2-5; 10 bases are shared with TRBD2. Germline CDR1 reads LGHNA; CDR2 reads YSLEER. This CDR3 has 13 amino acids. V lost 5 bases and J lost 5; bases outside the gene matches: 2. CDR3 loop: CASSSGLAETQYF. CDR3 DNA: TGCGCCAGCAGCTCGGGACTAGCGGAGACCCAGTACTTC.

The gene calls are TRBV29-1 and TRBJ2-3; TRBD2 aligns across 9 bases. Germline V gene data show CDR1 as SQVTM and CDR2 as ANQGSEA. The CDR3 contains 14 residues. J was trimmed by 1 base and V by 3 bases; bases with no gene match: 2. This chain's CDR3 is CSVDEREGTDTQYF. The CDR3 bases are TGCAGCGTTGATGAGCGGGAGGGCACAGATACGCAGTATTTT.

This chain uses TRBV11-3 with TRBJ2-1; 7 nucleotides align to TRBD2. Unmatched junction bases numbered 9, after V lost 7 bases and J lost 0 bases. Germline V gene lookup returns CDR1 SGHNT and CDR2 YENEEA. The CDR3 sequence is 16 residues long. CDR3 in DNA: TGTGCCAGCACCAGAGGCGGCGGGAGCTCCTACAATGAGCAGTTCTTC. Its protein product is CASTRGGGSSYNEQFF.

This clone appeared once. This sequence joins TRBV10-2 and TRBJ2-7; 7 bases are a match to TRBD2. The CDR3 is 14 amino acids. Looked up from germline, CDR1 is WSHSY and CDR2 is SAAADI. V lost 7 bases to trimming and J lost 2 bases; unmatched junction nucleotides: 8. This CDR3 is CASTREAHAYEQYF. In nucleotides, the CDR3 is TGCGCCAGCACCCGGGAGGCGCATGCCTACGAGCAGTACTTC.